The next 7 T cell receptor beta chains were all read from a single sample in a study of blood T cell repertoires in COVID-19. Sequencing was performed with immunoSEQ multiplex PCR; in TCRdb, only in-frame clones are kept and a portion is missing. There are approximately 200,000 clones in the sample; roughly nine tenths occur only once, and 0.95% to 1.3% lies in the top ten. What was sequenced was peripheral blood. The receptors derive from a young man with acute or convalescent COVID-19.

Here the CDR3 reads CAISRTGGVNTEAFF. In DNA, the CDR3 is TGTGCCATCAGCCGGACAGGGGGGGTGAACACTGAAGCTTTCTTT. The chain links TRBV10-3 to TRBJ1-1; 10 nucleotides match TRBD1. Trimming at V came to 6 bases and at J to 0 bases, leaving 4 bases not matched to a gene. The CDR3 runs 15 residues. From germline, CDR1 is ENHRY and CDR2 SYGVKD.

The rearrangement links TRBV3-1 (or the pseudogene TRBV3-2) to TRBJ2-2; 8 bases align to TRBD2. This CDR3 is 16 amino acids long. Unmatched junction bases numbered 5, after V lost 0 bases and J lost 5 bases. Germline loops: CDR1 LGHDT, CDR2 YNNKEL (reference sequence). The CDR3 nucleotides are TGTGCCAGCAGCCAAGACAAGACTAGCGCGACCGGGGAGCTGTTTTTT. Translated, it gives CASSQDKTSATGELFF.

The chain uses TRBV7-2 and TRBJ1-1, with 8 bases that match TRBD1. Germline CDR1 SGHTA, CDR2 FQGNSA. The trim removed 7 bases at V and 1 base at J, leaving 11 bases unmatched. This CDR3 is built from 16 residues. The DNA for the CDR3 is TGTGCCAGCACGAGACAGGGGCCGGGACCGAACACTGAAGCTTTCTTT. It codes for CASTRQGPGPNTEAFF.

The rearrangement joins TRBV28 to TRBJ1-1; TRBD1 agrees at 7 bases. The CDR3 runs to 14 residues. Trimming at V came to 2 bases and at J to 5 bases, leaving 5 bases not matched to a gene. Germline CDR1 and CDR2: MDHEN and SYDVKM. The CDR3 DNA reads TGTGCCAGCAGTTTAGGGCAGGGGGGAACTGAAGCTTTCTTT. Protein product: CASSLGQGGTEAFF.

The CDR3 DNA reads as TGTGCGACCGGGGAAAGAATCAATCAGCCCCAGCATTTT. It specifies CATGERINQPQHF. V usage is TRBV28 and J usage is TRBJ1-5; no reliable D call. Germline CDR1 reads MDHEN; CDR2 reads SYDVKM. There are 13 residues in the CDR3.

The CDR3 is CASSPSQGGGNQPQHF. In DNA, the CDR3 is TGTGCCAGCTCACCTTCCCAGGGTGGGGGCAATCAGCCCCAGCATTTT. This rearrangement joins TRBV18 to TRBJ1-5, with D perhaps TRBD1 (5 bases). The germline gives CDR1 KGHSH, CDR2 LQKENI. There are 16 residues in the CDR3. The V gene lost 3 bases and the J gene lost 2 bases, with 14 bases spanning the gap.

This chain's CDR3 is CASSRTGSIGTDTQYF. As DNA, the CDR3 is TGTGCCAGCAGCCGGACAGGTTCAATCGGCACAGATACGCAGTATTTT. The chain is built from TRBV27 and TRBJ2-3, with TRBD1 identical over 7 bases. This CDR3 region has 16 residues. After removal of 6 bases from V and 1 base from J, the junction contained 10 bases not matched to a gene. Per the germline V gene, CDR1 is MNHEY and CDR2 is SMNVEV (reference sequence).